These 8 T cell receptor beta chains share one sample of origin, sequenced in a study of CD8 T cells in ankylosing spondylitis. Study conclusions and caveats: For ankylosing spondylitis blood, a TCR beta motif of about 8 highly homologous variants appeared characteristic.

Their specific antigens are unknown. TCRdb ran MiXCR on the 5' RACE reads and lists one entry per CDR3 protein. The data contain a few hundred thousand distinct CDR3 sequences, 6.5% to 10% of them singletons. Specimen: blood, either unsorted or a sorted T cell fraction (not recorded which). The receptors shown here come from a male donor with ankylosing spondylitis.

This clonotype was detected ten times or more. The rearrangement links TRBV10-3 to TRBJ2-1, with D perhaps assigned TRBD1 or TRBD2 (5 bases each). Looked up from germline, CDR1 is ENHRY and CDR2 is SYGVKD. CDR3 length: 13 residues. Trimming removed 6 bases from V and 6 bases from J, with 12 bases in between. CDR3: CAIRGPGPNEQFF. In DNA form, the CDR3 reads TGTGCCATCAGGGGGCCGGGGCCCAATGAGCAGTTCTTC.

The rearrangement uses TRBV4-1 and TRBJ2-1, with D possibly TRBD2 on 6 matching bases. Trimming stripped 4 bases from V and 8 bases from J, with 12 bases between. CDR3 length: 13 residues. CDR1 MGHRA and CDR2 YSYEKL come from the germline V gene. The CDR3 loop reads CASSPTSYHEQFF. CDR3 DNA sequence: TGCGCCAGCAGCCCGACTAGTTACCATGAGCAGTTCTTC.

The genes are TRBV6-1 and TRBJ1-5; tentative D call: TRBD1 (5 bases). Germline V gene sequence: CDR1 MNHNS, CDR2 SASEGT. V lost 7 bases, J lost 1 base, and 20 bases lay in between. The CDR3 has 17 residues. Here the CDR3 reads CASKLGADWASNQPQHF. As DNA, the CDR3 is TGTGCCAGCAAGCTCGGGGCAGACTGGGCGAGCAATCAGCCCCAGCATTTT.

This clonotype was seen at least ten times. V is TRBV2 and J is TRBJ1-6, with 10 nucleotides matching TRBD1. Germline trimming cut 4 bases from V and 8 bases from J; bases unmatched to any gene: 2. The CDR3 is made up of 14 amino acids. Germline CDR1 is SNHLY and CDR2 is FYNNEI. CDR3 DNA: TGTGCCAGCAGTGGGGACAGGGGATATTCACCCCTCCACTTT. Translated: CASSGDRGYSPLHF. Full variable domain (remainder filled in from reference TRBV2 and TRBJ1-6): EPEVTQTPSHQVTQMGQEVILRCVPISNHLYFYWYRQILGQKVEFLVSFYNNEISEKSEIFDDQFSVERPDGSNFTLKIRSTKLEDSAMYFCASSGDRGYSPLHFGNGTRLTVT.

This clonotype has just a few counts. The chain is built from TRBV7-6 and TRBJ2-1, with D perhaps matching TRBD2 (6 bases). The CDR3 sequence is 16 residues long. Germline V lookup: CDR1 SGHVS, CDR2 FNYEAQ. The V gene lost 5 bases and the J gene lost 6 bases, with 20 bases spanning the gap. The CDR3 reads CASSPFRGSGGNEQFF. For the CDR3, the DNA is TGTGCCAGCAGCCCCTTTAGGGGTTCCGGGGGCAATGAGCAGTTCTTC. The whole variable domain, filled in from reference TRBV7-6 and TRBJ2-1, reads GAGVSQSPRYKVTKRGQDVALRCDPISGHVSLYWYRQALGQGPEFLTYFNYEAQQDKSGLPNDRFSAERPEGSISTLTIQRTEQRDSAMYRCASSPFRGSGGNEQFFGPGTRLTVL.

This chain connects TRBV5-4 to TRBJ2-5; 9 positions agree with TRBD2. Unmatched junction bases numbered 10, after V lost 2 bases and J lost 5 bases. The CDR3 has 16 residues. Germline lookup yields CDR1 SGHNT and CDR2 YYREEE (reference sequence). Written as DNA, the CDR3 is TGTGCCAGCAGCTTCCCTGGGACTAGCCTTGGGGAGACCCAGTACTTC. The encoded protein is CASSFPGTSLGETQYF.

On this clonotype: The junction departs from the called germline gene at one end, perhaps through a read error. The rearrangement joins TRBV5-1 to TRBJ2-7, with 7 positions matching TRBD2. Per germline, CDR1 SGHRS and CDR2 YFSETQ. This CDR3 comprises 17 residues. The DNA of the CDR3 is TGCGCCAGCAGTTTGGGAGTGTGGCGGGAGCCCATAAACGAGCAGTACTTC. Its translation: CASSLGVWREPINEQYF.

The chain is built from TRBV18 and TRBJ1-5; TRBD1 matches 7 bases. This CDR3 comprises 14 residues. V was clipped by 5 bases and J by 6 bases; unmatched bases: 7. Germline loops: CDR1 KGHSH, CDR2 LQKENI. CDR3 residues: CASSSPDRAQPQHF. For the CDR3, the DNA is TGTGCCAGCTCATCCCCCGACAGGGCTCAGCCCCAGCATTTT.